Each of the 25 T cell receptor beta chains below was sequenced from the same sample in a study of blood T cell repertoires in COVID-19. This table comes from immunoSEQ multiplex PCR, and its TCRdb copy is limited to in-frame clones, with some not included. The repertoire holds roughly 200,000 clones, roughly 87% seen once, with approximately 12% in the top ten. Sequenced input: peripheral blood. All receptors derive from a woman aged 18 to 35 who had recovered from COVID-19.

J is TRBJ2-5 and V is TRBV7-9, with 8 bases matching TRBD2. CDR1 SEHNR and CDR2 FQNEAQ come from the germline V gene (reference sequence). The CDR3 is 15 amino acids. With 1 base clipped from V and 4 bases from J, the junction kept 5 bases outside the gene matches. The CDR3 loop reads CASSLVAGGIETQYF. CDR3 bases: TGTGCCAGCAGCTTAGTGGCGGGAGGAATAGAGACCCAGTACTTC.

This chain joins TRBV27 and TRBJ2-2, with 8 bases lining up with TRBD2. This CDR3 has 15 residues. V lost 5 bases, J lost 8 bases, and 10 bases stayed unmatched. Germline CDR1 reads MNHEY; CDR2 reads SMNVEV (reference sequence). The CDR3 DNA reads TGTGCCAGCAGTCCTCAAGCGGGAGCTGGTGGGGAGCTGTTTTTT. This sequence encodes CASSPQAGAGGELFF.

V gene TRBV6-1 combines with J gene TRBJ2-3, with 10 bases fitting TRBD2. This CDR3 contains 17 residues. Germline V gene data show CDR1 as MNHNS and CDR2 as SASEGT. Trimming removed 2 bases from V and 2 bases from J; junction bases left unmatched: 7. DNA for the CDR3: TGTGCCAGCAGTGAACCTAGCGGGAGCAGAAACACAGATACGCAGTATTTT. This translates into CASSEPSGSRNTDTQYF.

The V gene is TRBV18, the J gene TRBJ2-2; 7 bases fit TRBD1. The germline CDR1 and CDR2 sequences are KGHSH and LQKENI. The CDR3 runs 16 residues. V was pared by 1 base and J by 4 bases, with 6 bases of the junction left unmatched. CDR3 in amino acids: CASSPHPGTATGELFF. For the CDR3, the DNA is TGTGCCAGCTCACCACACCCCGGGACAGCCACCGGGGAGCTGTTTTTT.

In this sample, this clone turned up a few times. DNA of the CDR3: TGTGCCATCAGTGAGTACGCCAGTCACTATGGCTACACCTTC. Its translation is CAISEYASHYGYTF. The rearrangement joins TRBV10-3 to TRBJ1-2; D uncertain. Looked up from germline, CDR1 is ENHRY and CDR2 is SYGVKD. Trimming pared 1 base from V and 3 bases from J, leaving 9 bases between. The length of the CDR3 is 14 residues.

V and J are TRBV7-9 and TRBJ1-3, with D possibly being TRBD1 (5 bases). Germline CDR1 reads SEHNR; CDR2 reads FQNEAQ (reference sequence). V lost 0 bases to trimming and J lost 0 bases, with 9 bases between them. This CDR3 is 16 amino acids long. The CDR3 DNA reads TGTGCCAGCAGCTTAGCGACAGTTATCTCTGGAAACACCATATATTTT. Translated, it gives CASSLATVISGNTIYF.

This chain connects TRBV14 to TRBJ2-1, with D unclear. CDR1 and CDR2 (germline): SGHDN, FVKESK. V was pared by 1 base and J by 12 bases, with 13 bases between. The CDR3 contains 13 residues. The CDR3 bases are TGTGCCAGCAGCCAAGGACTCACTTTATGGCAGTTCTTC. Protein sequence: CASSQGLTLWQFF.

This clone was seen once. V usage is TRBV7-3 and J usage is TRBJ2-3; TRBD2 agrees at 10 bases. Trimming cost V 4 bases and J 0 bases; bases outside gene matches: 7. This CDR3 comprises 17 residues. Germline V gene sequence: CDR1 SGHTA, CDR2 FQGTGA. The CDR3: CASSSPQREGSTDTQYF. The CDR3 DNA follows: TGTGCCAGCAGCTCCCCCCAGCGGGAGGGGAGCACAGATACGCAGTATTTT.

This chain joins TRBV7-9 and TRBJ1-5; 9 nucleotides agree with TRBD1. The CDR3 has 14 amino acids. Germline CDR1 SEHNR, CDR2 FQNEAQ (reference sequence). V lost 5 bases and J lost 5; bases outside the gene matches: 4. CDR3 amino acids: CASSGRTGDQPQHF. The CDR3 nucleotides are TGTGCCAGCAGCGGAAGGACAGGGGATCAGCCCCAGCATTTT.

This chain uses TRBV11-2 with TRBJ2-3; 8 bases align to TRBD2. This CDR3 has 15 residues. The J segment lost 4 bases and the V segment lost 8 bases, leaving 11 bases of the junction unmatched. CDR1 SGHAT and CDR2 FQNNGV come from the germline V gene. CDR3 coding DNA: TGTGCCAGCCTCGGTGGCGGGAGGATATCAGATACGCAGTATTTT. Protein: CASLGGGRISDTQYF. Combining the CDR3 with reference TRBV11-2 and TRBJ2-3 gives the whole variable domain EAGVAQSPRYKIIEKRQSVAFWCNPISGHATLYWYQQILGQGPKLLIQFQNNGVVDDSQLPKDRFSAERLKGVDSTLKIQPAKLEDSAVYLCASLGGGRISDTQYFGPGTRLTVL.

V gene TRBV3-1 (or the pseudogene TRBV3-2) combines with J gene TRBJ1-2; tentative D call: TRBD1 (6 bases). V lost 0 bases and J 3 bases, leaving 26 bases between the germline ends. Germline lookup yields CDR1 LGHDT and CDR2 YNNKEL (reference sequence). The CDR3 sequence is 20 residues long. For the CDR3, the DNA is TGTGCCAGCAGCCAAGAAAGAAGGAAGTTGCGGCAGGGGAAAGACTATGGCTACACCTTC. This encodes CASSQERRKLRQGKDYGYTF.

The chain uses TRBV5-1 and TRBJ2-5; D might be TRBD1 (6 bases). Per germline, CDR1 SGHRS and CDR2 YFSETQ. This CDR3 contains 15 residues. Trimming stripped 4 bases from V and 2 bases from J, with 15 bases between. In DNA, the CDR3 is TGCGCCAGCAGCCCGTTCGGCCAGGGGCAAGAGACCCAGTACTTC. The encoded protein is CASSPFGQGQETQYF.

This chain links TRBV19 with TRBJ2-1, with D possibly being TRBD1 (5 bases). The CDR3 sequence is 15 residues long. The ends were cut back, 3 bases at V and 5 bases at J, with 14 bases in the middle. Germline CDR1 is LNHDA and CDR2 is SQIVND (reference sequence). The DNA for the CDR3 is TGTGCCAGTAGTATTTGGGGCAGGGTTGACAATGAGCAGTTCTTC. This encodes CASSIWGRVDNEQFF.

V is TRBV29-1 and J is TRBJ2-5, with D possibly TRBD2 on 6 matching bases. The CDR3 has 14 residues. Germline-derived CDR1 and CDR2 are SQVTM and ANQGSEA. V was pared by 2 bases and J by 3 bases, with 13 bases between. The CDR3 loop reads CSVESRDLEETQYF. The CDR3 nucleotides read TGCAGCGTTGAATCCCGGGACTTGGAAGAGACCCAGTACTTC. The full variable domain, with the rest looked up from reference TRBV29-1 and TRBJ2-5, is SAVISQKPSRDICQRGTSLTIQCQVDSQVTMMFWYRQQPGQSLTLIATANQGSEATYESGFVIDKFPISRPNLTFSTLTVSNMSPEDSSIYLCSVESRDLEETQYFGPGTRLLVL.

The gene calls are TRBV4-3 and TRBJ2-1; D remains unclear. This CDR3 spans 13 amino acids. Germline loops: CDR1 LGHNA, CDR2 YSLEER. Between the trimmed V and J ends, which lost 1 base and 6 bases, there was a span of 7 bases. CDR3: CASSQGPGNEQFF. The CDR3 nucleotides are TGCGCCAGCAGCCAAGGCCCGGGCAATGAGCAGTTCTTC.

The CDR3 spells CASSWAARQGLSSGANVLTF. As DNA, the CDR3 is TGTGCCAGCAGTTGGGCGGCCCGACAGGGGTTAAGCTCTGGGGCCAACGTCCTGACTTTC. The V gene is TRBV27, the J gene TRBJ2-6; TRBD1 matches at 8 bases. Germline loops: CDR1 MNHEY, CDR2 SMNVEV (reference sequence). With 4 bases clipped from V and 0 bases from J, the junction kept 14 bases outside the gene matches. CDR3 size: 20 residues.

The genes are TRBV7-9 and TRBJ1-2, with a tentative D call TRBD1 (5 bases). Trimming removed 0 bases at V and 4 bases at J, with 15 bases between. Germline lookup yields CDR1 SEHNR and CDR2 FQNEAQ (reference sequence). This CDR3 has 16 amino acids. Here the CDR3 DNA reads TGTGCCAGCAGCTTAGCGCAGCCTTACCAGGGCTATGGCTACACCTTC. This encodes CASSLAQPYQGYGYTF.

This clone was seen only once. The rearrangement uses TRBV2 and TRBJ2-3; D gene uncertain. CDR1 and CDR2 (germline): SNHLY, FYNNEI. The CDR3 loop spans 12 amino acids. V lost 8 bases, J lost 0 bases, and 6 bases lay in between. DNA for the CDR3: TGTGCCAGCTTCGTTAGCACAGATACGCAGTATTTT. It is translated as CASFVSTDTQYF.

The gene calls are TRBV19 and TRBJ1-3; D not certain. The CDR3 contains 16 residues. CDR1 and CDR2 from the germline V gene are LNHDA and SQIVND (reference sequence). Between the trimmed V and J ends, which lost 4 bases and 0 bases, there was a span of 13 bases. Written as DNA, the CDR3 is TGTGCCAGTAGTACTCGAGAGTCTAGCTCTGGAAACACCATATATTTT. Protein sequence: CASSTRESSSGNTIYF.

J is TRBJ2-5 and V is TRBV15, with 9 bases matching TRBD2. Trimming at V came to 1 base and at J to 4 bases, leaving 4 bases not matched to a gene. The CDR3 has 15 amino acids. CDR1 is LNHNV and CDR2 is YYDKDF in the germline V gene (reference sequence). CDR3 in amino acids: CATSRGLAGLETQYF. In nucleotides, the CDR3 is TGTGCCACCAGCAGAGGCCTAGCGGGATTAGAGACCCAGTACTTC.

This chain connects TRBV4-3 to TRBJ2-3, with 12 nucleotides matching TRBD2. CDR3 length: 17 amino acids. Trimming removed 0 bases from V and 4 bases from J; junction bases left unmatched: 5. CDR1 and CDR2 (germline): LGHNA, YSLEER. The CDR3 loop is CASSQDPGTSGPDTQYF. In nucleotides, the CDR3 is TGCGCCAGCAGCCAAGATCCCGGGACTAGCGGGCCAGATACGCAGTATTTT.

V usage is TRBV6-2 or TRBV6-3 and J usage is TRBJ1-1; 8 bases fit TRBD1. CDR1 MNHEY and CDR2 SVGEGT come from the germline V gene. The CDR3 runs 14 residues. The V and J ends lost 5 bases and 6 bases, in that order; junction bases with no gene match: 8. The CDR3 region is CASSQGQGAAEAFF. In DNA, the CDR3 is TGTGCCAGCAGTCAAGGCCAGGGGGCGGCTGAAGCTTTCTTT.

V usage is TRBV14 and J usage is TRBJ2-3; weak D call: TRBD1 (5 bases). The CDR3 runs 19 residues. The germline V gene has CDR1 SGHDN and CDR2 FVKESK. The V gene lost 0 bases and the J gene lost 1 base, with 20 bases spanning the gap. CDR3 in DNA: TGTGCCAGCAGCCAAGACTCAGAGATCGGACATTTTGGCACAGATACGCAGTATTTT. The encoded protein is CASSQDSEIGHFGTDTQYF. Combining the CDR3 with reference TRBV14 and TRBJ2-3 gives the whole variable domain EAGVTQFPSHSVIEKGQTVTLRCDPISGHDNLYWYRRVMGKEIKFLLHFVKESKQDESGMPNNRFLAERTGGTYSTLKVQPAELEDSGVYFCASSQDSEIGHFGTDTQYFGPGTRLTVL.

This chain links TRBV13 with TRBJ1-2, with D hard to call. CDR1 and CDR2 from the germline V gene are PRHDT and FYEKMQ (reference sequence). V lost 5 bases, J lost 2 bases, and 6 bases lay in between. CDR3 size: 12 residues. CDR3 DNA: TGTGCCAGCAGCCCGCGGAACTATGGCTACACCTTC. As protein: CASSPRNYGYTF.

The chain recombines TRBV29-1 with TRBJ2-7; 9 bases align to TRBD2. The CDR3 is 14 residues long. The trim removed 1 base at V and 1 base at J, leaving 2 bases unmatched. Looked up from germline, CDR1 is SQVTM and CDR2 is ANQGSEA. In DNA form, the CDR3 reads TGCAGCGTTGAAGTAGCGGGAGCTTCCTACGAGCAGTACTTC. This sequence encodes CSVEVAGASYEQYF.